A selection of T cell receptor beta chains follows, all from one sample in a study of cytomegalovirus exposure and HLA in healthy donors. The data were produced by immunoSEQ multiplex PCR, yet TCRdb's version contains in-frame clones alone and is incomplete. In the table there are over 120,000 clones, 94% of which are singletons. Material for sequencing was PBMCs. The receptors stem from a man between 18 and 29 years old in good health and CMV-seropositive. Both conserved end residues are part of each CDR3. D genes are given only for firm matches. Where a row states a size, it is once, few, many or the class of an expanded clone; other rows omit it.

>TRBJ2-3|.|TRBD2|TRBV5-1
TGCGCCAGCAGCCCGGGACTAGCGGGAGTCGCAGATACGCAGTATTTT
CASSPGLAGVADTQYF
>TRBJ1-1|.|.|TRBV30
TGTGCCTGGAGACTAGGTCTTATGAACACTGAAGCTTTCTTT
CAWRLGLMNTEAFF
>TRBJ1-2|.|.|TRBV9
TGTGCCAGCAGCGTAGGCAGGGAAGGCTATGGCTACACCTTC
CASSVGREGYGYTF
>TRBJ2-3|once|.|TRBV18
TGTGCCAGCTCACCCACGGCAGGAGGGATTAGCACAGATACGCAGTATTTT
CASSPTAGGISTDTQYF
>TRBJ2-7|.|.|TRBV30
TGTGCCTGGAGTGGCGAGAGCTACGAGCAGTACTTC
CAWSGESYEQYF
>TRBJ1-2|.|TRBD1|TRBV5-6
TGTGCCAGCACCGTCACAGGGGGAGTCTATGGCTACACCTTC
CASTVTGGVYGYTF
>TRBJ2-1|.|.|TRBV19
TGTGCCAGTAGTATAGGAACCCAAGTAGATGAGCAGTTCTTC
CASSIGTQVDEQFF
>TRBJ2-1|.|TRBD2|TRBV5-1
TGCGCCAGCAGCTCAGAGGGACTAGCGGGGTACAATGAGCAGTTCTTC
CASSSEGLAGYNEQFF
>TRBJ2-1|.|TRBD2|TRBV27
TGTGCCAGCAGTTCTTCACTAGCGCGAAGCTCCTACAATGAGCAGTTCTTC
CASSSSLARSSYNEQFF
>TRBJ2-2|once|TRBD2|TRBV4-1
TGCGCCAGCAGCCAAGAAGAACTAGCGGCCGGGGAGCTGTTTTTT
CASSQEELAAGELFF
>TRBJ1-1|.|.|TRBV6-5
TGTGCCAGCAGAATTTCGGGTGGCACTGAAGCTTTCTTT
CASRISGGTEAFF